Sequencing of this TCR beta chain was carried out in a study of CD8 T cells in Susac syndrome. Germline loops: CDR1 PRHDT, CDR2 FYEKMQ (reference sequence). V lost 5 bases and J 5 bases, leaving 16 bases between the germline ends. CDR3 length: 14 residues. This clonotype has only one observation. An input of 0.5 to 1 ug of RNA was subjected to reverse transcription using random hexamers. TCRdb re-derived calls from the immunoSEQ multiplex PCR reads in MiXCR, one entry per CDR3 protein. The sample contains about 300,000 distinct CDR3 sequences, about 82% of which appear only once. Sequencing was carried out using CD8+ T cells from PBMCs. This TCR was sampled from a human donor with multiple sclerosis. This chain joins TRBV13 and TRBJ2-7; D call uncertain. The CDR3 nucleotides are TGTGCCAGCAGCACCCAGGCTAGAGCCCACGAGCAGTACTTC. Translated: CASSTQARAHEQYF.